This T cell receptor beta chain was documented in a study of PD-L1 blockade in urothelial cancer. The time point was: pretreatment peripheral blood. From germline, CDR1 is SGHTA and CDR2 FQGNSA. V shed 2 bases, J shed 5 bases, and the junction held 12 bases outside the gene matches. The CDR3 is made up of 16 amino acids. TCRdb's table, derived via immunoSEQ multiplex PCR, lists solely in-frame clones and lacks some. The table records about 38,000 clones, around four fifths of them present only once. V usage is TRBV7-2 and J usage is TRBJ2-7; 7 bases align to TRBD2. The material was PBMCs, obtained around atezolizumab (anti-PD-L1) treatment. The TCR sequence derives from an elderly man with urothelial cancer. For the CDR3, the DNA is TGTGCCAGCAGCTTACAACCGGGAGGCATCGGGGACGAGCAGTACTTC. This codes for CASSLQPGGIGDEQYF.